The 21 T cell receptor beta chains listed next were all sequenced from one sample in a study of glioma-infiltrating T cells after dendritic cell vaccination (dated by TCRdb to 2016 to 2018). The sample's time point, from its label and the paper: after dendritic cell vaccination, including at tumor progression/relapse. Library method: the immunoSEQ multiplex PCR assay. TCRdb's version of the immuneACCESS table is confined to in-frame rearrangements and falls short of the full clone set. An unresolved V gene accounts for under half of the shortfall where checked; the remainder is of unknown origin. The sample contains around 100,000 clones, around 83% of them found a single time. Roughly 6.8% of the sample rests with the top ten. Here the sequenced sample was blood, taken after dendritic cell vaccination. All receptors come from a human donor with glioblastoma.

The rearrangement uses TRBV7-2 and TRBJ1-6; D is ambiguous. Germline V gene sequence: CDR1 SGHTA, CDR2 FQGNSA. V was pared by 4 bases and J by 0 bases, with 7 bases between. This CDR3 comprises 15 residues. The CDR3 DNA follows: TGTGCCAGCAGCTCGGGGAGCTCCTATAATTCACCCCTCCACTTT. It encodes CASSSGSSYNSPLHF.

Comment on this clone: Other nucleotide sequences in the sample specify the same CDR3. The chain combines TRBV5-1 with TRBJ1-2; 10 nucleotides line up with TRBD1. In germline, CDR1 is SGHRS, CDR2 YFSETQ. This CDR3 contains 13 residues. The V and J ends lost 4 bases and 6 bases, in that order; junction bases with no gene match: 3. The CDR3, as DNA: TGCGCCAGCAGCCCGGGGACAGGGGATGGCTACACCTTC. This encodes CASSPGTGDGYTF.

V gene TRBV14 combines with J gene TRBJ2-3; D is uncertain. This CDR3 is 12 amino acids long. Germline CDR1 and CDR2: SGHDN and FVKESK. The V end was cut by 1 base, the J end by 6 bases, with 5 bases between. CDR3 nucleotides: TGTGCCAGCAGCCAAGCGGAGGATACGCAGTATTTT. It yields the protein CASSQAEDTQYF.

This sequence joins TRBV2 and TRBJ1-2, with TRBD1 matching 7 bases. The CDR3 runs 14 residues. Germline trimming cut 6 bases from V and 2 bases from J; bases unmatched to any gene: 6. Germline V gene lookup returns CDR1 SNHLY and CDR2 FYNNEI. This CDR3 is CASSDDRDNYGYTF. DNA for the CDR3: TGTGCCAGCAGCGACGACAGGGACAACTATGGCTACACCTTC.

The chain is built from TRBV6-5 and TRBJ1-6, with TRBD1 matching 7 bases. V trimming: 4 bases; J trimming: 10 bases; junction bases outside the gene matches: 13. Germline CDR1 and CDR2: MNHEY and SVGAGI. The CDR3 extends over 16 amino acids. The CDR3 nucleotides are TGTGCCAGCAGTTCCCCACAGGGGCGGAAGAACTCACCCCTCCACTTT. Its protein is CASSSPQGRKNSPLHF.

The V gene is TRBV7-9, the J gene TRBJ1-1; a possible D gene is TRBD1 (6 bases). Germline V gene data show CDR1 as SEHNR and CDR2 as FQNEAQ (reference sequence). Trimming took 4 bases from V and 5 from J, leaving 14 bases between them. The CDR3 is 14 residues long. The CDR3 DNA reads TGTGCCAGCAGCTATAGGCAGGGGTGGACTGAAGCTTTCTTT. Translating it yields CASSYRQGWTEAFF.

The V and J genes are TRBV9 and TRBJ1-2, with D tentatively TRBD1 (5 bases). CDR1 and CDR2 from the germline V gene are SGDLS and YYNGEE. The CDR3 sequence is 15 residues long. Trimming removed 2 bases from V and 4 bases from J, with 15 bases in between. Here the CDR3 reads CASSVVTEGFYGYTF. In DNA form, the CDR3 reads TGTGCCAGCAGCGTGGTTACGGAGGGGTTCTATGGCTACACCTTC.

This chain connects TRBV10-3 to TRBJ1-3; D is perhaps TRBD1 (5 bases). The germline V and J ends were trimmed by 7 bases and 2 bases, with 9 bases remaining between them. Germline V gene data show CDR1 as ENHRY and CDR2 as SYGVKD. The CDR3 loop spans 13 amino acids. CDR3 sequence: CAITGGAGNTIYF. DNA for the CDR3: TGTGCCATCACCGGAGGGGCTGGAAACACCATATATTTT.

The chain combines TRBV11-2 with TRBJ1-1, with 7 bases lining up with TRBD1. J lost 4 bases, V lost 3 bases, and 5 bases had no gene match. The CDR3 has 14 residues. Germline-derived CDR1 and CDR2 are SGHAT and FQNNGV. The CDR3 DNA sequence: TGTGCCAGCAGCTTGGACAGGCGGGGCACTGAAGCTTTCTTT. This encodes CASSLDRRGTEAFF.

The genes are TRBV5-6 and TRBJ1-1; D remains ambiguous. V was clipped by 4 bases and J by 2 bases, with 18 bases between them. The CDR3 consists of 16 residues. Germline V gives CDR1 SGHDT, CDR2 YYEEEE. CDR3 DNA: TGTGCCAGCAGCCCCATGGCTCACGGAGTTAACACTGAAGCTTTCTTT. This translates into CASSPMAHGVNTEAFF. The full variable domain, its missing parts supplied by reference TRBV5-6 and TRBJ1-1, is DAGVTQSPTHLIKTRGQQVTLRCSPKSGHDTVSWYQQALGQGPQFIFQYYEEEERQRGNFPDRFSGHQFPNYSSELNVNALLLGDSALYLCASSPMAHGVNTEAFFGQGTRLTVV.

V and J are TRBV6-1 and TRBJ2-7; D gene uncertain. V was pared by 5 bases and J by 4 bases, with 9 bases between. Looked up from germline, CDR1 is MNHNS and CDR2 is SASEGT. The CDR3 extends over 12 amino acids. The DNA of the CDR3 is TGTGCCAGCAGTAATAGATTTTACGAGCAGTACTTC. It yields the protein CASSNRFYEQYF.

This clone occurred once. The V and J genes are TRBV4-3 and TRBJ2-2; maybe TRBD2 (7 bases). Between the trimmed V and J ends, which lost 2 bases and 3 bases, there was a span of 19 bases. There are 18 residues in the CDR3. Looked up from germline, CDR1 is LGHNA and CDR2 is YSLEER. CDR3: CASSQNGAGAGDTGELFF. The CDR3 nucleotides read TGCGCCAGCAGCCAAAACGGGGCGGGGGCCGGGGACACCGGGGAGCTGTTTTTT.

The chain recombines TRBV14 with TRBJ2-3; 14 nucleotides agree with TRBD2. CDR1 is SGHDN and CDR2 is FVKESK in the germline V gene. With 6 bases clipped from V and 3 bases from J, the junction kept 8 bases outside the gene matches. The CDR3 spans 17 residues. The CDR3 region is CASSRGLAGGPTDTQYF. The CDR3 nucleotides are TGTGCCAGCAGTCGCGGACTAGCGGGGGGACCTACAGATACGCAGTATTTT.

For the CDR3, the DNA is TGTGCCAGTAGTATAGGGACAGGGGGATATCAGCCCCAGCATTTT. Amino acids: CASSIGTGGYQPQHF. The chain has TRBV19 and TRBJ1-5; 10 bases align to TRBD1. The CDR3 contains 15 residues. Germline CDR1 LNHDA, CDR2 SQIVND (reference sequence). V dropped 1 base and J dropped 5; count of bases not matched to a gene: 2.

A single count supports this clone. J is TRBJ2-7 and V is TRBV7-2; D is perhaps TRBD2 (7 bases). The length of the CDR3 is 15 residues. The germline V gene encodes CDR1 SGHTA and CDR2 FQGNSA. The V end lost 7 bases, the J end lost 3 bases, and 19 bases lay between the germline ends. The CDR3 loop reads CASITGAGHNYEQYF. The CDR3 nucleotides read TGTGCCAGCATTACTGGAGCGGGACATAACTACGAGCAGTACTTC.

The rearrangement uses TRBV7-9 and TRBJ1-1; 8 positions match TRBD1. Per the germline V gene, CDR1 is SEHNR and CDR2 is FQNEAQ (reference sequence). CDR3 length equals 14 residues. J gave up 4 bases and V 2 bases, and 3 bases lay outside the gene matches. DNA of the CDR3: TGTGCCAGCAGCTTACAGGGGGCAGGCACTGAAGCTTTCTTT. Translating gives CASSLQGAGTEAFF.

This sequence joins TRBV7-3 and TRBJ2-2, with TRBD1 identical over 10 bases. V was pared by 5 bases and J by 4 bases, with 7 bases of the junction left unmatched. The CDR3 is 16 amino acids. Germline V gene data show CDR1 as SGHTA and CDR2 as FQGTGA. The chain's CDR3 is CASSRQGARGTGELFF. For the CDR3, the DNA is TGTGCCAGCAGCCGACAGGGGGCGCGAGGCACCGGGGAGCTGTTTTTT.

This chain connects TRBV10-2 to TRBJ2-1; D uncertain. The CDR3 is made up of 13 amino acids. Germline V gives CDR1 WSHSY, CDR2 SAAADI. V was shortened by 7 bases and J by 2 bases, with 9 bases between the two germline ends. The CDR3 DNA reads TGCGCCAGCACAAACTCCCCCTACAATGAGCAGTTCTTC. Its translation: CASTNSPYNEQFF.

This chain uses TRBV19 with TRBJ2-7; 7 nucleotides line up with TRBD2. V lost 3 bases to trimming and J lost 2 bases; unmatched junction nucleotides: 4. CDR3 size: 14 residues. Germline V gives CDR1 LNHDA, CDR2 SQIVND (reference sequence). CDR3 protein: CASSMAGATYEQYF. The CDR3 bases are TGTGCCAGTAGTATGGCGGGAGCTACCTACGAGCAGTACTTC.

The V call is TRBV2, the J call TRBJ1-5; 7 nucleotides match TRBD1. The V and J ends lost 6 bases and 0 bases, in that order; junction bases with no gene match: 2. This CDR3 region has 14 residues. Germline V gene lookup returns CDR1 SNHLY and CDR2 FYNNEI. CDR3 nucleotides: TGTGCCAGCAGGGGACAGTATAGCAATCAGCCCCAGCATTTT. This codes for CASRGQYSNQPQHF.

This chain uses TRBV9 with TRBJ2-7; no definite D call. CDR3 size: 15 residues. Germline V lookup: CDR1 SGDLS, CDR2 YYNGEE. V shed 0 bases and J shed 2 bases, with 12 bases lying between them. Written as DNA, the CDR3 is TGTGCCAGCAGCGTAGGGCCGACAACGACCTACGAGCAGTACTTC. Its translation is CASSVGPTTTYEQYF.